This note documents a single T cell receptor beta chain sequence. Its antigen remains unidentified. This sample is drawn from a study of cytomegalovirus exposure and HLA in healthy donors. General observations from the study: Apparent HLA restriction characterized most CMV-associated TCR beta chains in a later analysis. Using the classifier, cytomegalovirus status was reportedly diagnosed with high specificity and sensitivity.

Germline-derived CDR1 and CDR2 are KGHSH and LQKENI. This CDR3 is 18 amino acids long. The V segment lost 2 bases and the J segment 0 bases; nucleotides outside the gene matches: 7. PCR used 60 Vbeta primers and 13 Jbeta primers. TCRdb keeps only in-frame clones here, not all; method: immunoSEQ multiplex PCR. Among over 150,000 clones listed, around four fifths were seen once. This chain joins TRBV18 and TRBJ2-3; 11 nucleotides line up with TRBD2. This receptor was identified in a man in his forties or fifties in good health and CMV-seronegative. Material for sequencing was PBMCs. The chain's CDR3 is CASSPNSGRARSTDTQYF. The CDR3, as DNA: TGTGCCAGCTCACCAAATAGCGGGAGGGCCAGGAGCACAGATACGCAGTATTTT.